Detailed here is one TCR beta chain. The data stem from a study of blood T cell repertoires in COVID-19. In the source study's methods: From reference gene primer amplification, estimates of nucleated cell counts were derived. Assay: immunoSEQ multiplex PCR; the TCRdb copy retains only in-frame clones and omits some. V and J calls and clone size come straight from that table; D and trimming were deduced from the DNA. The repertoire holds about 100,000 clones, with about 91% as singletons. After removal of 5 bases from V and 2 bases from J, the junction contained 14 bases not matched to a gene. The CDR3 covers 17 residues. CDR1 and CDR2 (germline): LNHNV, YYDKDF (reference sequence).

The chain has TRBV15 and TRBJ1-2; 7 positions agree with TRBD1. Sequenced: peripheral blood. The TCR was taken from a man aged 45-65 years with active or convalescent COVID-19. The CDR3 loop reads CATSPKKDRSPNYGYTF. For the CDR3, the DNA is TGTGCCACCAGCCCTAAAAAGGACAGGTCCCCCAACTATGGCTACACCTTC. The full variable domain, completed using reference TRBV15 and TRBJ1-2, is DAMVIQNPRYQVTQFGKPVTLSCSQTLNHNVMYWYQQKSSQAPKLLFHYYDKDFNNEADTPDNFQSRRPNTSFCFLDIRSPGLGDTAMYLCATSPKKDRSPNYGYTFGSGTRLTVV.